The T cell receptor beta chain described here comes from a study of T cells after yellow fever vaccination. The study, taken as a whole, reports: Sorted memory subsets on day 0 lacked detectable levels of almost all vaccine-responding clonotypes.

This clonotype was recorded many times. The 5'RACE template-switching step produced TCR cDNA and added a universal primer site and UMIs. Via MiXCR, TCRdb re-called the 5' RACE reads, giving one row per CDR3 protein. The table lists some 10,000 distinct CDR3 sequences, around 4.7% of them singletons. V lost 5 bases and J 11 bases, leaving 18 bases between the germline ends. The V gene's germline CDR1 is SGHTA and CDR2 FQGNSA. The CDR3 is 13 amino acids. Sequencing used PBMCs, either bulk or a sorted T-cell subset (CD4+, CD8+, memory, or dextramer-sorted; not recorded which), obtained less than 18 days after the first yellow fever vaccination. The rearrangement links TRBV7-2 to TRBJ1-1; D is undetermined. This sequence was found in a man aged 18-30 years who received the YFV17D yellow fever vaccine. The CDR3 DNA sequence: TGTGCCAGCAGCACCACACCGGGCCCCGCGGCTTTCTTT. Translated: CASSTTPGPAAFF. The complete variable domain, with remaining parts taken from reference TRBV7-2 and TRBJ1-1, reads GAGVSQSPSNKVTEKGKDVELRCDPISGHTALYWYRQSLGQGLEFLIYFQGNSAPDKSGLPSDRFSAERTGGSVSTLTIQRTQQEDSAVYLCASSTTPGPAAFFGQGTRLTVV.